This TCR beta chain was observed in a study of cytomegalovirus exposure and HLA in healthy donors. Study findings and constraints: As a later analysis showed, a missense DCLRE1C variant was linked to trimming of TCR beta V- and J-genes.

The CDR3 runs to 16 residues. Germline V lookup: CDR1 LNHDA, CDR2 SQIVND (reference sequence). After removal of 5 bases from V and 4 bases from J, the junction contained 10 bases not matched to a gene. A remark on this clone: The antigen remains unidentified.

The PCR made use of 60 Vbeta and 13 Jbeta primers. The assay was immunoSEQ multiplex PCR, and TCRdb's table has in-frame clones only and misses some. The sample includes around 91,000 clones, around 64% seen only once; the top ten take 3.2%. Sequencing used PBMCs. The chain combines TRBV19 with TRBJ2-2, with 7 positions matching TRBD1. This sequence was found in a man aged 60 to 69 in good health and CMV-seronegative. The CDR3, as DNA: TGTGCCAGTAGTTTGGGGACAGAGGGGGCCACCGGGGAGCTGTTTTTT. Protein: CASSLGTEGATGELFF.